This entry concerns a single T cell receptor beta chain. This specimen comes from a study of blood T cell repertoires in COVID-19. V lost 7 bases and J lost 4, with 13 bases in between. Germline V lookup: CDR1 LNHDA, CDR2 SQIVND (reference sequence). The CDR3 consists of 13 residues. This table comes from immunoSEQ multiplex PCR, and its TCRdb copy is limited to in-frame clones, with some not included. Of about 87,000 clones in the sample, 70% to 85% were seen once. This chain links TRBV19 with TRBJ2-5, with D perhaps matching TRBD1 (5 bases). This receptor was identified in a woman aged 80 or over with COVID-19, enrolled during active disease. Sequencing was carried out using peripheral blood. The CDR3 DNA follows: TGTGCCAGTACCATGAGGCAGGGAGAGACCCAGTACTTC. It translates to CASTMRQGETQYF.